The 14 T cell receptor beta chains given below trace back to one sample, sequenced in a study of T cell changes during pregnancy in multiple sclerosis. Clones were sequenced by immunoSEQ multiplex PCR, and TCRdb holds only the in-frame ones, with some missing. The sample has around 37,000 clones; around nine tenths are singletons. The sequencing used CD8+ T cells from peripheral blood mononuclear cells, collected in the third trimester of pregnancy. Every receptor here comes from a female donor with multiple sclerosis, enrolled in a pregnancy study.

Comments on this clone: Other DNA sequences in this sample translate to the same CDR3. The gene calls are TRBV28 and TRBJ2-3; D is uncertain. Trimming removed 5 bases at V and 0 bases at J, with 15 bases between. The CDR3 loop spans 16 amino acids. Per the germline V gene, CDR1 is MDHEN and CDR2 is SYDVKM. CDR3 DNA sequence: TGTGCCAGCAGTCCCCGTTCCTCCTCTAGCACAGATACGCAGTATTTT. This sequence encodes CASSPRSSSSTDTQYF.

The chain links TRBV4-1 to TRBJ2-3; D not resolved. Germline V gene sequence: CDR1 MGHRA, CDR2 YSYEKL. This CDR3 region has 14 residues. V lost 2 bases and J 3 bases, leaving 9 bases between the germline ends. CDR3: CASSQYRVTDTQYF. The CDR3 nucleotides read TGCGCCAGCAGCCAATATCGGGTAACAGATACGCAGTATTTT.

This chain links TRBV15 with TRBJ1-5; TRBD1 matches at 9 bases. Germline values: CDR1 LNHNV, CDR2 YYDKDF (reference sequence). The CDR3 loop spans 17 amino acids. V lost 1 base to trimming and J lost 1 base; unmatched junction nucleotides: 5. The chain's CDR3 is CATSRAYRGQSNQPQHF. CDR3 in DNA: TGTGCCACCAGCAGAGCTTACAGGGGGCAAAGCAATCAGCCCCAGCATTTT.

This chain connects TRBV19 to TRBJ1-4, with no clear D. The CDR3 has 16 residues. Germline V gene data show CDR1 as LNHDA and CDR2 as SQIVND (reference sequence). V gave up 3 bases and J gave up 8 bases, with 19 bases separating them. CDR3 sequence (DNA): TGTGCCAGTAGTATTTTAGAGGCAGGCGCGGGAGAAAAACTGTTTTTT. As protein: CASSILEAGAGEKLFF. The full variable domain, rest sourced from reference TRBV19 and TRBJ1-4, is DGGITQSPKYLFRKEGQNVTLSCEQNLNHDAMYWYRQDPGQGLRLIYYSQIVNDFQKGDIAEGYSVSREKKESFPLTVTSAQKNPTAFYLCASSILEAGAGEKLFFGSGTQLSVL.

The chain uses TRBV6-5 and TRBJ1-1; D is uncertain. The CDR3 spans 15 residues. The germline CDR1 and CDR2 sequences are MNHEY and SVGAGI. Between the trimmed V and J ends, which lost 2 bases and 0 bases, there was a span of 10 bases. CDR3 residues: CASSYGGYLNTEAFF. Written as DNA, the CDR3 is TGTGCCAGCAGTTACGGAGGATATCTGAACACTGAAGCTTTCTTT.

This chain connects TRBV9 to TRBJ2-5; maybe TRBD2 (7 bases). Per germline, CDR1 SGDLS and CDR2 YYNGEE. V lost 4 bases, J lost 4 bases, and 14 bases lay in between. CDR3 length: 14 residues. The chain's CDR3 is CASSPQGRGETQYF. As DNA, the CDR3 is TGTGCCAGCAGCCCCCAGGGGAGGGGAGAGACCCAGTACTTC.

The chain is built from TRBV6-6 and TRBJ1-3; D is uncertain. V shed 2 bases and J shed 14 bases, with 10 bases lying between them. This CDR3 comprises 11 residues. Germline lookup yields CDR1 MNHNY and CDR2 SVGAGI (reference sequence). For the CDR3, the DNA is TGTGCCAGCAGTTACGGCACCTTTGTATATTTT. The encoded protein is CASSYGTFVYF.

This clone was seen more than once but under ten times. This chain uses TRBV4-1 with TRBJ1-6; 7 nucleotides align to TRBD1. V lost 0 bases, J lost 12 bases, and 8 bases stayed unmatched. Germline assignment: CDR1 MGHRA and CDR2 YSYEKL. This CDR3 region has 15 residues. CDR3 loop: CASSQEGGASLPLHF. The CDR3, as DNA: TGCGCCAGCAGCCAAGAAGGGGGCGCGAGTTTACCCCTCCACTTT.

The chain recombines TRBV19 with TRBJ2-7, with D perhaps matching TRBD2 (5 bases). This CDR3 spans 14 amino acids. CDR1 is LNHDA and CDR2 is SQIVND in the germline V gene (reference sequence). V was shortened by 0 bases and J by 2 bases, with 8 bases between the two germline ends. The CDR3, as DNA: TGTGCCAGTAGTATAGATCCGGGAACCTACGAGCAGTACTTC. It translates to CASSIDPGTYEQYF. The whole variable domain, remainder taken from reference TRBV19 and TRBJ2-7, is DGGITQSPKYLFRKEGQNVTLSCEQNLNHDAMYWYRQDPGQGLRLIYYSQIVNDFQKGDIAEGYSVSREKKESFPLTVTSAQKNPTAFYLCASSIDPGTYEQYFGPGTRLTVT.

CDR3 sequence (DNA): TGTGCCAGCAGTGACTCTCCGGGACAGGGAAACAATGAGCAGTTCTTC. Its protein product is CASSDSPGQGNNEQFF. The rearrangement links TRBV6-4 to TRBJ2-1, with 9 bases matching TRBD1. The germline V gene encodes CDR1 MRHNA and CDR2 SNTAGT. Trimming at V came to 0 bases and at J to 5 bases, leaving 5 bases not matched to a gene. The CDR3 extends over 16 amino acids.

The J gene is TRBJ1-2, the V gene TRBV30; D is ambiguous. From germline, CDR1 is GTSNPN and CDR2 SVGIG (reference sequence). V was cut by 3 bases and J by 4 bases, with 9 bases left in between. There are 12 residues in the CDR3. CDR3 region: CAWSSGVYGYTF. The CDR3 coding sequence is TGTGCCTGGAGCTCCGGAGTCTATGGCTACACCTTC.

The chain employs TRBV27 and TRBJ1-1; possibly TRBD1 for D (5 bases). V was trimmed by 1 base and J by 4 bases, leaving 10 bases between them. The CDR3 sequence is 14 residues long. Germline CDR1 and CDR2: MNHEY and SMNVEV (reference sequence). Written as DNA, the CDR3 is TGTGCCAGCAGTTTATATCCGGGGGTCACTGAAGCTTTCTTT. This sequence encodes CASSLYPGVTEAFF.

The V gene is TRBV15, the J gene TRBJ2-3; 11 nucleotides align to TRBD2. Germline CDR1 and CDR2: LNHNV and YYDKDF (reference sequence). Trimming at V came to 0 bases and at J to 2 bases, leaving 7 bases not matched to a gene. This CDR3 has 18 amino acids. DNA of the CDR3: TGTGCCACCAGCAGAGAGCTAGCGGGGGGCTACTACACAGATACGCAGTATTTT. This encodes CATSRELAGGYYTDTQYF.

The chain has TRBV6-1 and TRBJ1-2; D gene uncertain. Trimming removed 1 base from V and 5 bases from J, with 14 bases in between. Germline values: CDR1 MNHNS, CDR2 SASEGT. The CDR3 covers 15 residues. CDR3 nucleotide sequence: TGTGCCAGCAGTGAAGGGGTAGTAGGAGTTTATGGCTACACCTTC. Translation: CASSEGVVGVYGYTF.